Listed here are 10 T cell receptor beta chains from one sample, sequenced in a study of cytomegalovirus exposure and HLA in healthy donors. Sequencing used immunoSEQ multiplex PCR; TCRdb keeps in-frame clones, though not all of them. The table lists around 130,000 clones, approximately 89% of them singletons. The specimen was PBMCs. The source is a man younger than 40 in good health and CMV-seronegative.

This clone was picked up one time. The chain links TRBV10-3 to TRBJ1-1, with 9 bases aligning to TRBD1. Unmatched junction bases numbered 5, after V lost 3 bases and J lost 3 bases. The CDR3 loop spans 15 amino acids. Germline CDR1 ENHRY, CDR2 SYGVKD. The CDR3 coding sequence is TGTGCCATCAGTGACCTGGACAGGGGAGACACTGAAGCTTTCTTT. This sequence encodes CAISDLDRGDTEAFF.

The chain employs TRBV27 and TRBJ2-2; tentatively, D is TRBD1 (5 bases). Trimming cost V 5 bases and J 1 base, with 17 bases left between them. This CDR3 comprises 17 residues. Germline assignment: CDR1 MNHEY and CDR2 SMNVEV (reference sequence). The CDR3 DNA reads as TGTGCCAGCAGTAACAGGCTAGGTGGACAGAACACCGGGGAGCTGTTTTTT. Protein sequence: CASSNRLGGQNTGELFF.

The chain links TRBV29-1 to TRBJ2-2; 7 bases are a match to TRBD1. This CDR3 is built from 15 residues. V dropped 1 base and J dropped 0; count of bases not matched to a gene: 2. CDR1 is SQVTM, CDR2 ANQGSEA, per germline. Here the CDR3 reads CSVEVGQPNTGELFF. DNA of the CDR3: TGCAGCGTTGAAGTGGGACAGCCGAACACCGGGGAGCTGTTTTTT.

The chain is built from TRBV19 and TRBJ2-5, with 10 bases aligning to TRBD1. The CDR3 runs 14 residues. Germline values: CDR1 LNHDA, CDR2 SQIVND (reference sequence). V gave up 6 bases and J gave up 4 bases; unmatched junction bases: 5. CDR3 nucleotides: TGTGCCAGTAGCACCGGGACAGGGGTAGAGACCCAGTACTTC. This translates into CASSTGTGVETQYF.

The V gene is TRBV7-2, the J gene TRBJ1-5; possible D gene TRBD1, 5 bases. The CDR3 extends over 16 amino acids. Germline V CDR1 and CDR2: SGHTA, FQGNSA. V lost 1 base, J lost 4 bases, and 14 bases lay in between. CDR3 protein: CASSLGGRGLNQPQHF. Here the CDR3 DNA reads TGTGCCAGCAGCTTAGGGGGTAGGGGCCTTAATCAGCCCCAGCATTTT.

This clone appeared a few times. The rearrangement links TRBV27 to TRBJ1-2; TRBD1 agrees at 7 bases. This CDR3 has 13 residues. Germline V gene sequence: CDR1 MNHEY, CDR2 SMNVEV (reference sequence). The J segment lost 4 bases and the V segment lost 5 bases, leaving 4 bases of the junction unmatched. The CDR3 region is CASSLRDSYGYTF. The DNA for the CDR3 is TGTGCCAGCAGTCTCCGGGACAGCTATGGCTACACCTTC.

This rearrangement joins TRBV5-8 to TRBJ2-7; TRBD1 is a possible D gene (6 bases). Trimming shortened V by 0 bases and J by 0 bases, and 16 bases separated the two germline ends. This CDR3 has 17 amino acids. Germline V CDR1 and CDR2: SGHTS, YDEGEE. DNA of the CDR3: TGTGCCAGCAGCTTGGCCGAAGGGGGTATCTTCTCCTACGAGCAGTACTTC. It yields the protein CASSLAEGGIFSYEQYF.

The rearrangement uses TRBV7-9 and TRBJ2-5; a weak D match, TRBD1 (6 bases). Germline V gene sequence: CDR1 SEHNR, CDR2 FQNEAQ (reference sequence). Trimming cost V 5 bases and J 2 bases, with 12 bases left between them. The CDR3 is 14 residues long. The CDR3 region is CASSDEQGQETQYF. CDR3 nucleotides: TGTGCCAGCAGCGATGAACAGGGACAAGAGACCCAGTACTTC.

The chain carries TRBV29-1 and TRBJ2-7, with 8 positions matching TRBD1. This CDR3 spans 14 amino acids. Germline CDR1 reads SQVTM; CDR2 reads ANQGSEA. The J segment lost 3 bases and the V segment lost 7 bases, leaving 11 bases of the junction unmatched. The CDR3 DNA is TGCAGCGCCCGAACGGACAGGGACTTCTACGAGCAGTACTTC. Translating it yields CSARTDRDFYEQYF.

This rearrangement joins TRBV7-7 to TRBJ2-5; 9 bases agree with TRBD2. The ends lost 1 base at V and 3 bases at J; junction bases unmatched: 3. Germline values: CDR1 SSHAT, CDR2 FNYEAQ (reference sequence). The CDR3 spans 15 residues. The CDR3: CASSLGRGGKETQYF. Written as DNA, the CDR3 is TGTGCCAGCAGCTTAGGGCGGGGGGGGAAAGAGACCCAGTACTTC.